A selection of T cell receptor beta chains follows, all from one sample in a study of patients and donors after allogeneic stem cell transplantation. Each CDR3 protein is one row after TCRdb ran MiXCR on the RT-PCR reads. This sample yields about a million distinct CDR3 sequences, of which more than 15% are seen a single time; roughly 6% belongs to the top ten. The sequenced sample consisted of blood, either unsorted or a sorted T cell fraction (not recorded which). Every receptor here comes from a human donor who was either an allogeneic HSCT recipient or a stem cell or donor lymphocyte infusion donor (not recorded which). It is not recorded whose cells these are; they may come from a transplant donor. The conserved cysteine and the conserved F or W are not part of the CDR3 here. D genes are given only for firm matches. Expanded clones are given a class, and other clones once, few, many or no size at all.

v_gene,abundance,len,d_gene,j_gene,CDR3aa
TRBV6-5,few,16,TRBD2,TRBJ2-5,ASSYRELAGGMQETQY
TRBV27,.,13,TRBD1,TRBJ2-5,ASSFGTGGVRPQY
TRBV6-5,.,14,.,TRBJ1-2,ASSYSSMETNYGYT
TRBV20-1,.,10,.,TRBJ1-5,SGVTSNQPQH
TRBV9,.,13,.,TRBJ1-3,ASSVLSGAGNTIY
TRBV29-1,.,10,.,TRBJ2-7,SVPGRRYEQY
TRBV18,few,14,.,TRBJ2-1,ASSPRGASSYNEQF
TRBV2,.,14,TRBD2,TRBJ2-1,ASSGYSGSSYNEQF
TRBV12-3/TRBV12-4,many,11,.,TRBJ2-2,ASSLRGHGELF
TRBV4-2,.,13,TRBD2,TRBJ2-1,ASSQLRGGYNEQF
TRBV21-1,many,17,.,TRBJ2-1,ASSKDEIGTSGTGNEQF
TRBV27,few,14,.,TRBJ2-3,ASSSKIGSPTDTQY
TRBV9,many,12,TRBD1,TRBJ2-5,ASSRGQGRETQY
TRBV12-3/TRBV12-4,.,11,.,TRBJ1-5,ASSYRTNQPQH
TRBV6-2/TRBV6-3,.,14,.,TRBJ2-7,ASSQMRSDSTYEQY
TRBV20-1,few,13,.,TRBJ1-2,SARDEDSGVNGYT
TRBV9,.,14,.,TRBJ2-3,ASSVALFGREDTQY
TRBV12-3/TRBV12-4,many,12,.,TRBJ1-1,ASSPRTANTEAF
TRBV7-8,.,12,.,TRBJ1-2,ASSLATAAYGYT
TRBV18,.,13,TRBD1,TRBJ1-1,ASSPRDRINTEAF
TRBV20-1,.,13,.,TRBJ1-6,SAIQTPTYNSPLH
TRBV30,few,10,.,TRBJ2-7,AWSEDGLEQY
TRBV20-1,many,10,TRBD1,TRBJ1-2,SARGQGYGYT
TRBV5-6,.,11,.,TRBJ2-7,ASSGDILLEQY
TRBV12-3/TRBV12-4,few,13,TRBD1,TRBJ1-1,ASSPRDREGTEAF
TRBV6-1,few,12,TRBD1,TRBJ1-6,AIKSGTGPLPLH
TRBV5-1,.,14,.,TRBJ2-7,ASSSPVGRASYEQY
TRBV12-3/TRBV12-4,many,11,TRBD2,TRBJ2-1,ASSFQRGYEQF
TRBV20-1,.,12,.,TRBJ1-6,SARPRVESSPLH
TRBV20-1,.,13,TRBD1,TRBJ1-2,SATIGQGLIYGYT